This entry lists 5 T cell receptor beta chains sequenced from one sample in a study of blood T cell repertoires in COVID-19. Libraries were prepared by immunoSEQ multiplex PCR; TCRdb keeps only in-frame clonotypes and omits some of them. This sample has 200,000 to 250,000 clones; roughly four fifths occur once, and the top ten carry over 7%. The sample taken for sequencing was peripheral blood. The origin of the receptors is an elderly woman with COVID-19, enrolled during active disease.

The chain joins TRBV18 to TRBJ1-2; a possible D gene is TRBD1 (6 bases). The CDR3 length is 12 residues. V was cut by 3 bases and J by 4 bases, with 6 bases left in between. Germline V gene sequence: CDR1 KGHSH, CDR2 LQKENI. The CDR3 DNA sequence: TGTGCCAGCTCACCGGACAGCTATGGCTACACCTTC. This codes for CASSPDSYGYTF.

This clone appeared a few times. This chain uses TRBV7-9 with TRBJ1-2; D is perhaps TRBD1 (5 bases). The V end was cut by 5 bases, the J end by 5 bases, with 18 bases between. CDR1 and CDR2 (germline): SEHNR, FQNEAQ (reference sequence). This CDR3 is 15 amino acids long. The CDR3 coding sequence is TGTGCCAGCAGCCCCCCGTCGGGGACTAGATATGGCTACACCTTC. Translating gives CASSPPSGTRYGYTF. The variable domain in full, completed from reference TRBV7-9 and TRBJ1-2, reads DTGVSQNPRHKITKRGQNVTFRCDPISEHNRLYWYRQTLGQGPEFLTYFQNEAQLEKSRLLSDRFSAERPKGSFSTLEIQRTEQGDSAMYLCASSPPSGTRYGYTFGSGTRLTVV.

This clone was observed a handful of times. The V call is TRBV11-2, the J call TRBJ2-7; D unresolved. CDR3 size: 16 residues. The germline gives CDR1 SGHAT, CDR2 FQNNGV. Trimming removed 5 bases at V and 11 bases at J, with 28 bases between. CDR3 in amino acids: CASSAMERPQRSPEYF. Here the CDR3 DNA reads TGTGCCAGCAGCGCGATGGAGAGACCTCAAAGGAGTCCAGAGTACTTC.

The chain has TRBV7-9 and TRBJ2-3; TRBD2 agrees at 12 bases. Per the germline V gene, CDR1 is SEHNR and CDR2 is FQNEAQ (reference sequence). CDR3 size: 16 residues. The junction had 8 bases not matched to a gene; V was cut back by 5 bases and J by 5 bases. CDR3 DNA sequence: TGTGCCAGCAGCCTGCTAGCGGGAGGGCCGGGAGATACGCAGTATTTT. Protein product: CASSLLAGGPGDTQYF.

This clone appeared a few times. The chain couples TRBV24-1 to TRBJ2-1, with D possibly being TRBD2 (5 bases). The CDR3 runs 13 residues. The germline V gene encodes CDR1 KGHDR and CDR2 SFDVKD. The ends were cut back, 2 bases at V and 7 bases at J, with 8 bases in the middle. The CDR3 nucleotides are TGTGCCACCAGTGATTCCAGCGGAAATGAGCAGTTCTTC. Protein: CATSDSSGNEQFF.